Listed here are 22 T cell receptor beta chains from one sample, sequenced in a study of patients and donors after allogeneic stem cell transplantation. One entry per CDR3 protein, called by TCRdb with MiXCR from the RT-PCR reads. Of about a million distinct CDR3 sequences listed, roughly 18% are singletons. The sequenced sample was blood, either unsorted or a sorted T cell fraction (not recorded which). The receptors originated from a human donor who was either an allogeneic HSCT recipient or a stem cell or donor lymphocyte infusion donor (not recorded which). It is not recorded whose cells these are; they may come from a transplant donor.

Ten or more counts support this clonotype. The V and J genes are TRBV28 and TRBJ2-5; 9 bases align to TRBD2. The ends lost 4 bases at V and 2 bases at J; junction bases unmatched: 14. This CDR3 is 18 amino acids long. Germline V lookup: CDR1 MDHEN, CDR2 SYDVKM. CDR3 in DNA: TGTGCCAGCAGTTCCCCCCGGGGTAGCGGGAGAGCACAAGAGACCCAGTACTTC. Its translation is CASSSPRGSGRAQETQYF.

The chain uses TRBV7-2 and TRBJ2-3; TRBD1 aligns across 7 bases. J gave up 0 bases and V 1 base, and 4 bases lay outside the gene matches. The CDR3 is made up of 16 amino acids. Germline V gives CDR1 SGHTA, CDR2 FQGNSA. The CDR3 DNA reads TGTGCCAGCAGCTTAGGTTTGGACAGGAGCACAGATACGCAGTATTTT. Protein sequence: CASSLGLDRSTDTQYF.

The chain combines TRBV5-6 with TRBJ2-7; a possible D gene is TRBD2 (6 bases). V shed 2 bases and J shed 4 bases, with 13 bases lying between them. The CDR3 sequence is 14 residues long. Germline CDR1 SGHDT, CDR2 YYEEEE. The CDR3 DNA reads TGTGCCAGCAGCTTTGGGGACTTCGGTTACGAGCAGTACTTC. Its protein product is CASSFGDFGYEQYF.

The chain couples TRBV9 to TRBJ1-2; D is unresolved. This CDR3 comprises 11 residues. Germline CDR1 reads SGDLS; CDR2 reads YYNGEE. The V gene lost 4 bases and the J gene lost 6 bases, with 7 bases spanning the gap. The CDR3 reads CASSSGHGYTF. The CDR3 bases are TGTGCCAGCAGCTCCGGTCATGGCTACACCTTC.

This clonotype was recorded many times. V is TRBV12-3 or TRBV12-4 and J is TRBJ1-5, with D possibly TRBD1 on 6 matching bases. The ends were cut back, 3 bases at V and 4 bases at J, with 13 bases in the middle. This CDR3 contains 15 residues. In DNA form, the CDR3 reads TGTGCCAGCAGTTTTAGGGGGGCGCCGAATCAGCCCCAGCATTTT. It translates to CASSFRGAPNQPQHF.

The chain combines TRBV5-1 with TRBJ2-1; a possible D gene is TRBD2 (6 bases). Trimming took off 4 bases at V and 7 bases at J, with 18 bases between the two ends. CDR1 and CDR2 from the germline V gene are SGHRS and YFSETQ. The CDR3 sequence is 15 residues long. The CDR3 coding sequence is TGCGCCAGCAGCGTGGGAGGACTCCCAGGAAATGAGCAGTTCTTC. Translated, it gives CASSVGGLPGNEQFF.

This clonotype was observed at least ten times. Here the CDR3 DNA reads TGTGCCAGCAGTTGGGGGGGACTAGCGGGAGGGCCGAGTAATGAGCAGTTCTTC. It translates to CASSWGGLAGGPSNEQFF. The chain is built from TRBV12-3 or TRBV12-4 and TRBJ2-1; TRBD2 matches 16 bases. The CDR3 totals 18 residues. Trimming removed 4 bases from V and 7 bases from J; junction bases left unmatched: 10.

This clonotype was seen many times. The chain combines TRBV12-3 or TRBV12-4 with TRBJ1-6, with D possibly TRBD1 on 6 matching bases. The CDR3 length is 14 residues. The V gene lost 1 base and the J gene lost 7 bases, with 8 bases spanning the gap. This chain's CDR3 is CASSLGTVNSPLHF. The DNA of the CDR3 is TGTGCCAGCAGTTTAGGGACAGTCAATTCACCCCTCCACTTT.

This clonotype was seen a few times. The gene calls are TRBV6-1 and TRBJ2-1; 8 nucleotides line up with TRBD2. CDR3 length equals 16 residues. The V and J ends lost 4 bases and 6 bases, in that order; junction bases with no gene match: 11. Germline lookup yields CDR1 MNHNS and CDR2 SASEGT. Here the CDR3 reads CASSALSGGPPNEQFF. CDR3 in DNA: TGTGCCAGCAGTGCCCTAAGCGGGGGCCCTCCCAATGAGCAGTTCTTC.

CDR3 sequence: CASTLGGQGSSEQYF. The DNA of the CDR3 is TGTGCCAGCACCTTAGGGGGACAGGGGTCGAGTGAGCAGTACTTC. The chain carries TRBV6-1 and TRBJ2-7; 10 bases are shared with TRBD1. Per germline, CDR1 MNHNS and CDR2 SASEGT. The CDR3 runs to 15 residues. V was pared by 7 bases and J by 7 bases, with 13 bases of the junction left unmatched.

V is TRBV20-1 and J is TRBJ2-7, with 9 bases identical to TRBD2. CDR3 size: 15 residues. J gave up 4 bases and V 2 bases, and 9 bases lay outside the gene matches. Looked up from germline, CDR1 is DFQATT and CDR2 is SNEGSKA (reference sequence). In DNA, the CDR3 is TGCAGTGCTAGATTCCGTGCTAGCGGGACATACGAGCAGTACTTC. The encoded protein is CSARFRASGTYEQYF.

This clonotype was counted a few times. The chain couples TRBV29-1 to TRBJ2-2; tentative D call: TRBD1 (5 bases). The CDR3 is 12 amino acids. Germline values: CDR1 SQVTM, CDR2 ANQGSEA. Trimming removed 5 bases at V and 5 bases at J, with 9 bases between. The CDR3 nucleotides are TGCAGCGTTACAGGCTGGACCGGGGAGCTGTTTTTT. Amino acid sequence: CSVTGWTGELFF.

This clonotype appeared many times. The rearrangement links TRBV12-3 or TRBV12-4 to TRBJ2-7; D gene unclear. The CDR3 spans 11 residues. Trimming stripped 6 bases from V and 5 bases from J, with 8 bases between. CDR3 in DNA: TGTGCCAGCAGCCCAGGCCACGAGCAGTACTTC. Translating it yields CASSPGHEQYF.

A few counts support this clonotype. V and J are TRBV27 and TRBJ1-5, with 9 bases that match TRBD1. Trimming removed 2 bases from V and 5 bases from J; junction bases left unmatched: 4. CDR3 length equals 15 residues. The germline V gene encodes CDR1 MNHEY and CDR2 SMNVEV (reference sequence). CDR3 DNA: TGTGCCAGCAGTTTAGGGGGGACAGGGTATCAGCCCCAGCATTTT. Protein product: CASSLGGTGYQPQHF.

This clonotype was found a few times. The V and J genes are TRBV12-3 or TRBV12-4 and TRBJ2-5, with TRBD2 as a possible D gene (7 bases). The CDR3 length is 15 residues. Trimming shortened V by 3 bases and J by 5 bases, and 16 bases separated the two germline ends. CDR3 loop: CASSLSGGAWETQYF. The CDR3 DNA follows: TGTGCCAGCAGTTTGTCGGGGGGCGCATGGGAGACCCAGTACTTC.

This clonotype has ten or more counts. The chain recombines TRBV4-1 with TRBJ2-1; a weak D match, TRBD2 (5 bases). Germline assignment: CDR1 MGHRA and CDR2 YSYEKL. This CDR3 is 14 amino acids long. V was clipped by 2 bases and J by 5 bases, with 10 bases between them. CDR3 sequence: CASSQIPGNNEQFF. DNA of the CDR3: TGCGCCAGCAGCCAAATCCCGGGAAACAATGAGCAGTTCTTC.

The V call is TRBV5-1, the J call TRBJ1-4; TRBD1 is a possible D gene (6 bases). Germline V lookup: CDR1 SGHRS, CDR2 YFSETQ. Trimming cost V 5 bases and J 3 bases, with 14 bases left between them. The CDR3 contains 15 residues. The CDR3 region is CASSSQGTANEKLFF. DNA for the CDR3: TGCGCCAGCAGTTCTCAGGGGACGGCTAATGAAAAACTGTTTTTT.

This clonotype showed up just a few times. The chain uses TRBV2 and TRBJ1-6, with a weak D call TRBD1 (5 bases). CDR1 is SNHLY, CDR2 FYNNEI, per germline. Trimming removed 2 bases at V and 9 bases at J, with 11 bases between. The CDR3 length is 14 residues. Here the CDR3 DNA reads TGTGCCAGCAGTGAATCAGGGTTGAGTTCACCCCTCCACTTT. Its translation: CASSESGLSSPLHF.

The chain links TRBV6-5 to TRBJ1-5; D is unresolved. The germline V gene has CDR1 MNHEY and CDR2 SVGAGI. The length of the CDR3 is 13 residues. Between the trimmed V and J ends, which lost 3 bases and 5 bases, there was a span of 8 bases. CDR3 sequence: CASSYGRYQPQHF. CDR3 bases: TGTGCCAGCAGTTATGGGCGGTATCAGCCCCAGCATTTT.

This clonotype was observed a handful of times. This chain connects TRBV7-9 to TRBJ2-1, with 7 bases aligning to TRBD1. Germline V gene data show CDR1 as SEHNR and CDR2 as FQNEAQ (reference sequence). With V trimmed by 1 base and J by 6 bases, 3 bases remained unmatched. This CDR3 is built from 14 residues. The CDR3 region is CASSLVGDSNEQFF. The CDR3, as DNA: TGTGCCAGCAGCTTAGTTGGGGACAGCAATGAGCAGTTCTTC.

This clonotype has at least ten counts. The genes are TRBV24-1 and TRBJ1-4; D not certain. This CDR3 region has 15 residues. The germline V and J ends were trimmed by 4 bases and 3 bases, with 11 bases remaining between them. Germline V gene lookup returns CDR1 KGHDR and CDR2 SFDVKD. As DNA, the CDR3 is TGTGCCACCAGTGACGGTAGAAGCCCTAATGAAAAACTGTTTTTT. Translation gives CATSDGRSPNEKLFF.

This chain links TRBV29-1 with TRBJ2-7; 8 positions agree with TRBD2. This CDR3 comprises 13 residues. Germline V gene lookup returns CDR1 SQVTM and CDR2 ANQGSEA. The V gene end was trimmed by 6 bases and the J gene end by 1 base; junction bases not matched to a gene: 5. CDR3 in DNA: TGCAGCGTGGGGACTAGGGTATCCTACGAGCAGTACTTC. Protein sequence: CSVGTRVSYEQYF.